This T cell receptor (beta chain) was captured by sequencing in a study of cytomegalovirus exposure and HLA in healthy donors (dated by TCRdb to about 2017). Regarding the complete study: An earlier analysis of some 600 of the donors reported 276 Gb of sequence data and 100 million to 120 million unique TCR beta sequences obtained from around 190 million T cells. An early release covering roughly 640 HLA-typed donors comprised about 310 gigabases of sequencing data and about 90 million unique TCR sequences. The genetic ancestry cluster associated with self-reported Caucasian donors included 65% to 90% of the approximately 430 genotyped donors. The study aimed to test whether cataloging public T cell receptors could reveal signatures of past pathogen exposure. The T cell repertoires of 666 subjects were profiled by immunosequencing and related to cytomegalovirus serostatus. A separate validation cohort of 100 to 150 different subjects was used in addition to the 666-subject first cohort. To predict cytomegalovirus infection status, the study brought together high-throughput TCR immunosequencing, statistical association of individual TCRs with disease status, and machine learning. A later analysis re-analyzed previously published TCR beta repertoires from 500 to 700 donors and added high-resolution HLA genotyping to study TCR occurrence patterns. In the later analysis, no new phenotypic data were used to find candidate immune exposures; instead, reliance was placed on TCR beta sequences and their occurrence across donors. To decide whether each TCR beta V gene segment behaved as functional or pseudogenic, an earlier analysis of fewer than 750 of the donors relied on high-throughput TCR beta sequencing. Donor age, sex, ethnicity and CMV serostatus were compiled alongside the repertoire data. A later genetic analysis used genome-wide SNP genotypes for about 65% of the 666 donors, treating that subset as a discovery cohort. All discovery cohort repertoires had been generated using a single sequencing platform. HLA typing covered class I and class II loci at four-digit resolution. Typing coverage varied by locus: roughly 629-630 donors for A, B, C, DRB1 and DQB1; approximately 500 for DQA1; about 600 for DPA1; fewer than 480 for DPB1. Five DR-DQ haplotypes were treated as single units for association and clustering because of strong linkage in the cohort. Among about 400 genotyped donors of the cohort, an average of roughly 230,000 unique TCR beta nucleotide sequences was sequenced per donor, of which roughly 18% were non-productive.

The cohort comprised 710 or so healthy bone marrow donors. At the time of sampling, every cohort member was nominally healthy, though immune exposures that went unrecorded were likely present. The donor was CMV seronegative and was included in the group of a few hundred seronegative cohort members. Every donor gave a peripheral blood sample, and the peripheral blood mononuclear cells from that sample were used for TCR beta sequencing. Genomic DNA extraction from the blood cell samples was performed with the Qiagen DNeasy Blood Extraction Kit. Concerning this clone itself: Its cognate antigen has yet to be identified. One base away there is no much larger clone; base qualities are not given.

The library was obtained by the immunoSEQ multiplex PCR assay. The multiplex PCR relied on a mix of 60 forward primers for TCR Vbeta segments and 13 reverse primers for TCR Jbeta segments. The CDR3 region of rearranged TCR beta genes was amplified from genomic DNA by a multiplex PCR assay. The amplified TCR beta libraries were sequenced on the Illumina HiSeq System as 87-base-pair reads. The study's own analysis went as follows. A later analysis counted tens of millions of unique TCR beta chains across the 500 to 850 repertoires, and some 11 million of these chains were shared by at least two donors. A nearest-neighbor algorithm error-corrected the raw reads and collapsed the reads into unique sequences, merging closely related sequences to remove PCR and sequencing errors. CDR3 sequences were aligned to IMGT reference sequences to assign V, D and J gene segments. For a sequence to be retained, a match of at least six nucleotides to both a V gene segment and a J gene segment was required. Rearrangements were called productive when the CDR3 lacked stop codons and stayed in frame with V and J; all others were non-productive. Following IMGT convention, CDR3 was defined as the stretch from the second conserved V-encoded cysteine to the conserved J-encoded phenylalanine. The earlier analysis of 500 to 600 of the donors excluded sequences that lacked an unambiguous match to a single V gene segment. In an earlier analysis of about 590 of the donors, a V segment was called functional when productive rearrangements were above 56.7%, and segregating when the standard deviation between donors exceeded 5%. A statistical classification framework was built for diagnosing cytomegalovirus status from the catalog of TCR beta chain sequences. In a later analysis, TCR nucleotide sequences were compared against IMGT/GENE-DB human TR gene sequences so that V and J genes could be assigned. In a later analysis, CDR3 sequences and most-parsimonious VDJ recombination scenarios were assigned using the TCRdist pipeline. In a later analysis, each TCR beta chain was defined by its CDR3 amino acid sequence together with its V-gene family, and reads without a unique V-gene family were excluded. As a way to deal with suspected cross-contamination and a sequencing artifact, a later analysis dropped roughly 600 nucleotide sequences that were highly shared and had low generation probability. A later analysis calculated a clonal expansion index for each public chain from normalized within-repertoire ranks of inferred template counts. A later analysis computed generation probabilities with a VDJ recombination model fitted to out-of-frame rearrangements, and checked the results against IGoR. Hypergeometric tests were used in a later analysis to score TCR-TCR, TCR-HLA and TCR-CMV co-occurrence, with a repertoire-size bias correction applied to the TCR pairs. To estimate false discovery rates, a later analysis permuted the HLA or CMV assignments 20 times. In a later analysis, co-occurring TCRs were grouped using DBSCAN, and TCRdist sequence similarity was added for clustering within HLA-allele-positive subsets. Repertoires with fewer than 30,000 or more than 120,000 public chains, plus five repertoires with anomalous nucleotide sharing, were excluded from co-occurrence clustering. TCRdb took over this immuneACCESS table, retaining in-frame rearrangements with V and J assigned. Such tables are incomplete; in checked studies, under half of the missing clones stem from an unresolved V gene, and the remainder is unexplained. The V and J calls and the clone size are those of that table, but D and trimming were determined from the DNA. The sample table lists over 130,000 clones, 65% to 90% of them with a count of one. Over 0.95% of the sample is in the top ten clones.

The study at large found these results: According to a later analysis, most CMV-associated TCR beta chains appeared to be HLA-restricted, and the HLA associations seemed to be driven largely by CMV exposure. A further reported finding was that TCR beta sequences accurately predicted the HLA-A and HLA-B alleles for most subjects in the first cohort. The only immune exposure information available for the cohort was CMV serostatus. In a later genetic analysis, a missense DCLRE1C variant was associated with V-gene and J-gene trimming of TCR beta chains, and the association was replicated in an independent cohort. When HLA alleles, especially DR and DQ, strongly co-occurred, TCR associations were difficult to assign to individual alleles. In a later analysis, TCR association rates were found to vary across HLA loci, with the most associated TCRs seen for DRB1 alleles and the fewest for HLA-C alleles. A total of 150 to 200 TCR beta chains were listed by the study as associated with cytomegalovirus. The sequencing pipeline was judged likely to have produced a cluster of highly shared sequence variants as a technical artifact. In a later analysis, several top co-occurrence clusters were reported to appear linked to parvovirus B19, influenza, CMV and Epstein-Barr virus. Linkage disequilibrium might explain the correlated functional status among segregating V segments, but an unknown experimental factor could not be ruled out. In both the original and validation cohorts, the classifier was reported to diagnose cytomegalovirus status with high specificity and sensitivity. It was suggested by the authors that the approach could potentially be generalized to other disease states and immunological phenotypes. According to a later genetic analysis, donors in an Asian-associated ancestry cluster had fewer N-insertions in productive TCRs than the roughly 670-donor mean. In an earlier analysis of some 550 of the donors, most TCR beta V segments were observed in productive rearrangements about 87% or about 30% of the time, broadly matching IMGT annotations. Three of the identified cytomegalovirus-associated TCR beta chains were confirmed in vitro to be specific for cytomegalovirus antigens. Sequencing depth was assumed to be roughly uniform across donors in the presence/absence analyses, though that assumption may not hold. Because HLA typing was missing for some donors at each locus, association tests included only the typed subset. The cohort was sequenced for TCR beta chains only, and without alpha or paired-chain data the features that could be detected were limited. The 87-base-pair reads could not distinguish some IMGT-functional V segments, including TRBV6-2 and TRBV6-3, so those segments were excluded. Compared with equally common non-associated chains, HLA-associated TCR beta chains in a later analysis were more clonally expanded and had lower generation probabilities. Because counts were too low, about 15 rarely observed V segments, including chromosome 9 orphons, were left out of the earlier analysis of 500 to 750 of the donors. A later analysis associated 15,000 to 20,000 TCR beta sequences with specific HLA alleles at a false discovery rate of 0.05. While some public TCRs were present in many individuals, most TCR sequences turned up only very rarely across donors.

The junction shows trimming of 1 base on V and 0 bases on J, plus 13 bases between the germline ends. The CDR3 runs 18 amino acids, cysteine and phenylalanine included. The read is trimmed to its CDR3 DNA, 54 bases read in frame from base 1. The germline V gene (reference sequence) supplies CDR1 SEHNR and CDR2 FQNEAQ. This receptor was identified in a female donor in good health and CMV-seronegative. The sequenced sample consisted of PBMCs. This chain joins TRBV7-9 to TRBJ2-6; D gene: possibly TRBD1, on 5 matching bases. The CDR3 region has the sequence CASSLDRSLFSGANVLTF. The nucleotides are TGTGCCAGCAGCTTAGACAGGTCCCTTTTCTCTGGGGCCAACGTCCTGACTTTC.